The clone carrying this T cell receptor (beta chain) has more than one count but fewer than ten. Its antigen is undetermined. The data were obtained in a study of T-cell memory formation after mild COVID-19. The 5'RACE method, run with constant-segment primers, produced TCR alpha and TCR beta cDNA libraries (carrying sample barcodes and UMIs). TCRdb fed the 5' RACE reads into MiXCR, producing one record per CDR3 protein. The sample shows about 400,000 distinct CDR3 sequences, 24% of them seen only once. Study-level points and caveats: Later expanders leaned toward CD4+, whereas clones contracting from day 15 to 85 were balanced CD4/CD8.

CDR1 is SGHDT and CDR2 is YYEEEE in the germline V gene. This CDR3 contains 15 residues. V lost 0 bases and J lost 1, with 9 bases in between. This chain connects TRBV5-6 to TRBJ2-3, with D unresolved. Sequencing was performed on PBMCs or a T cell subset sorted from them (not recorded which). The clonotype comes from an adult woman who had mild COVID-19 (a few samples of this study predate the infection). Cell type and time point are not known. The CDR3 DNA reads as TGTGCCAGCAGCTTGGTTTCGGTTGGCACAGATACGCAGTATTTT. This gives the protein CASSLVSVGTDTQYF.